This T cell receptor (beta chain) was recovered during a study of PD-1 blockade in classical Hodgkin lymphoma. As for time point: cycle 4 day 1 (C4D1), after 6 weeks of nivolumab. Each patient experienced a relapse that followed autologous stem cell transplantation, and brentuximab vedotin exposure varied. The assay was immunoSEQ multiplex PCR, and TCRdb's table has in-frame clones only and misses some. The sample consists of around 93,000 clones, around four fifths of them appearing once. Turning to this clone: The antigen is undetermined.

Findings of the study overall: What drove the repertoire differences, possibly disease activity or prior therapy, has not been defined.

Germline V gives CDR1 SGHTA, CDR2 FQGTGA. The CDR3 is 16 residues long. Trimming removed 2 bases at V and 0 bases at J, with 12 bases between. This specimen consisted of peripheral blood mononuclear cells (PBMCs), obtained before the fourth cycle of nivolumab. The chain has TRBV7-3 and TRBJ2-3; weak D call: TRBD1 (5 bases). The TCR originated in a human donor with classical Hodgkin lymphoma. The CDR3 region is CASSLGLDSSTDTQYF. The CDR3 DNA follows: TGTGCCAGCAGCTTAGGCCTCGACAGCAGCACAGATACGCAGTATTTT.